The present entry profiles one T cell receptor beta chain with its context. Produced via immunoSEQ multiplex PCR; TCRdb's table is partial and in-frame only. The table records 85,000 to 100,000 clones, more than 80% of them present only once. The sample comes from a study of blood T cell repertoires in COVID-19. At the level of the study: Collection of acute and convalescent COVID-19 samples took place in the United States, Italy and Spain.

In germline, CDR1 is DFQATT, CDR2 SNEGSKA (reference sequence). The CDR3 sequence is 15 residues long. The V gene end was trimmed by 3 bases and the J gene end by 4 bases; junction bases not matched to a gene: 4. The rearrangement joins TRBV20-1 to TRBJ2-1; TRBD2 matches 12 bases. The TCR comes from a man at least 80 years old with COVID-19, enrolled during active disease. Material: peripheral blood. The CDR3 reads CSASGTSGYYNEQFF. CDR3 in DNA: TGCAGTGCTAGTGGGACTAGCGGGTATTACAATGAGCAGTTCTTC.